These T cell receptor beta chains were read from a single sample in a study of T cell repertoires in cytomegalovirus infection. TCRdb used MiXCR to reprocess the reads, holding one entry per CDR3 protein. The data hold more than 150,000 distinct CDR3 sequences, with around 20% observed a single time. The sequenced sample consisted of PBMCs. The receptor set was obtained from a human donor in good health (CMV status not recorded). Some clones in this sample may be carry-over from other donors' samples. CDR3s include the opening cysteine and the closing phenylalanine or tryptophan. D genes are given only for firm matches. Size is omitted from some rows. Given values are once, few, many or a class for expanded clones.

len,v_gene,d_gene,j_gene,abundance,CDR3aa,CDR3nt
12,TRBV14,-,TRBJ2-1,few,CASSRGLNEQFF,TGTGCCAGCAGCCGCGGCCTCAATGAGCAGTTCTTC
16,TRBV7-3,TRBD2,TRBJ2-3,few,CASSLSPSGSTHTQYF,TGTGCCAGCAGCTTATCGCCTAGCGGGAGCACACATACGCAGTATTTT
14,TRBV6-2/TRBV6-3,-,TRBJ1-5,-,CARSYPSSIQPQHF,TGTGCCCGCAGTTACCCGTCTAGTATTCAGCCCCAGCATTTT
17,TRBV20-1,TRBD2,TRBJ2-7,few,CSATGLAGGGFAYEQYF,TGCAGTGCTACCGGACTAGCGGGAGGAGGATTTGCCTACGAGCAGTACTTC
16,TRBV7-2,-,TRBJ1-1,many,CASSLLGRSLNTEAFF,TGTGCCAGCAGCTTACTGGGCAGGTCATTGAACACTGAAGCTTTCTTT
15,TRBV4-1,TRBD1,TRBJ2-1,few,CASSQGTGGWNEQFF,TGCGCCAGCAGCCAAGGGACAGGGGGCTGGAATGAGCAGTTCTTC
17,TRBV9,TRBD2,TRBJ2-7,few,CASSVGARAGEGNEQYF,TGTGCCAGCAGCGTAGGCGCCCGAGCGGGAGAGGGCAACGAGCAGTACTTC
14,TRBV12-3/TRBV12-4,-,TRBJ2-7,few,CASSFTGLTYEQYF,TGTGCCAGCAGTTTCACGGGACTGACCTACGAGCAGTACTTC
16,TRBV2,TRBD2,TRBJ2-2,few,CASSEIAGANTGELFF,TGTGCCAGCAGCGAAATAGCGGGGGCGAACACCGGGGAGCTGTTTTTT
19,TRBV7-2,-,TRBJ1-3,-,CASSFGGSFEGARGNTIYF,TGTGCCAGCAGCTTTGGCGGGTCCTTTGAGGGAGCTCGCGGAAACACCATATATTTT
12,TRBV29-1,-,TRBJ1-1,-,CSVVPRGTEAFF,TGCAGCGTCGTGCCACGAGGCACTGAAGCTTTCTTT
14,TRBV30,-,TRBJ2-7,-,CAWIDPGLDYEQYF,TGTGCCTGGATCGATCCAGGGCTAGACTACGAGCAGTACTTC